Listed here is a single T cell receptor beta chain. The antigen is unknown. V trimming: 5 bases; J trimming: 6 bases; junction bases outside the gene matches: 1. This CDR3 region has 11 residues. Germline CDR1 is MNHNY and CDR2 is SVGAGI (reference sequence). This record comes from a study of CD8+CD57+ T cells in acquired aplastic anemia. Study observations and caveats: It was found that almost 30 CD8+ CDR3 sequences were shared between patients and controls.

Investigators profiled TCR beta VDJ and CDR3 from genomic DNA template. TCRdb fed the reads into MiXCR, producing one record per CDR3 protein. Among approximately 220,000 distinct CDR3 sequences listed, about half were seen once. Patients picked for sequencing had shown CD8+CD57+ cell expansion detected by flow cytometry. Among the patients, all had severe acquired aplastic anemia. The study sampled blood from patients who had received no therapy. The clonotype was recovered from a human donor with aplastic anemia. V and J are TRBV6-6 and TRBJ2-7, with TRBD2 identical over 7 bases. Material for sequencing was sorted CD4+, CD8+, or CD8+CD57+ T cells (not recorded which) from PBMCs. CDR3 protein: CASSQRGEQYV. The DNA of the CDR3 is TGTGCCAGCAGTCAGCGGGGCGAGCAGTACGTC.